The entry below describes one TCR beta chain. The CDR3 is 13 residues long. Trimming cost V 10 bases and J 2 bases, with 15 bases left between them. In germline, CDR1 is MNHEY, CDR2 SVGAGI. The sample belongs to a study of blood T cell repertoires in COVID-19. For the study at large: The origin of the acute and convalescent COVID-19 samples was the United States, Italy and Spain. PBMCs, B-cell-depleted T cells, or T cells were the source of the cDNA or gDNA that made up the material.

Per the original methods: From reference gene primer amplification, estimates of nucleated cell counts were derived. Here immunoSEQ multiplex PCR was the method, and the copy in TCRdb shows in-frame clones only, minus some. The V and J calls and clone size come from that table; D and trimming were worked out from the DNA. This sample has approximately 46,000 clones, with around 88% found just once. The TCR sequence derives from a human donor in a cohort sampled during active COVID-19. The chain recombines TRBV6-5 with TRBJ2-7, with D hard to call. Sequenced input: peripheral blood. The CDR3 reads CATLLGAAYEQYF. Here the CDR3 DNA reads TGTGCCACCCTTCTGGGCGCAGCCTACGAGCAGTACTTC.